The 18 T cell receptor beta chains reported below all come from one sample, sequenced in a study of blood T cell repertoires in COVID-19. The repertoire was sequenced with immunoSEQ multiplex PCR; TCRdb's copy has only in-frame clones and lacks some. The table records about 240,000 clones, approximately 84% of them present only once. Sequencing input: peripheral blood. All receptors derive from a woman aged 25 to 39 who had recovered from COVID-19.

The chain's CDR3 is CATSRDPGLENEQFF. The DNA for the CDR3 is TGTGCCACCAGCAGAGATCCGGGACTAGAGAATGAGCAGTTCTTC. The gene calls are TRBV15 and TRBJ2-1, with 8 bases identical to TRBD2. From germline, CDR1 is LNHNV and CDR2 YYDKDF (reference sequence). J was trimmed by 7 bases and V by 0 bases; bases with no gene match: 5. The CDR3 has 15 residues.

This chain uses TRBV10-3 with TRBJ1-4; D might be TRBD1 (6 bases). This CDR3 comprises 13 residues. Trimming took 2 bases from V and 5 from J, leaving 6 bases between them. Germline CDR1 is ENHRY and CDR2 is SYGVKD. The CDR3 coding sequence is TGTGCCATCAGTGAGCAGGGGAATGAAAAACTGTTTTTT. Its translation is CAISEQGNEKLFF.

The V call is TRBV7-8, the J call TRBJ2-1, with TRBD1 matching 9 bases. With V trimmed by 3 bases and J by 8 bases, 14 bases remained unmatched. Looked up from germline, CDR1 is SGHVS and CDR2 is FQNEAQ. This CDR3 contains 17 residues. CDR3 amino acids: CASSFLTTGGVTDEQFF. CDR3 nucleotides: TGTGCCAGCAGCTTTCTCACGACAGGGGGAGTGACCGATGAGCAGTTCTTC.

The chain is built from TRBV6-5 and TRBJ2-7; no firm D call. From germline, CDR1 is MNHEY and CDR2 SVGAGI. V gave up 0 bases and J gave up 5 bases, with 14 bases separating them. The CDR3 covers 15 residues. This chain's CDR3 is CASSYSDGALDEQYF. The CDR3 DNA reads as TGTGCCAGCAGTTACTCTGACGGCGCTCTAGACGAGCAGTACTTC.

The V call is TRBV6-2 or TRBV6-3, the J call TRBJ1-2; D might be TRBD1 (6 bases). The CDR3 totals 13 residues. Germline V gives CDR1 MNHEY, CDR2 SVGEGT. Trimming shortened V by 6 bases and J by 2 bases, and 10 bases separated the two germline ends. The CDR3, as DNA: TGTGCCAGCAGCCAAACAGGGAACTATGGCTACACCTTC. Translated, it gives CASSQTGNYGYTF.

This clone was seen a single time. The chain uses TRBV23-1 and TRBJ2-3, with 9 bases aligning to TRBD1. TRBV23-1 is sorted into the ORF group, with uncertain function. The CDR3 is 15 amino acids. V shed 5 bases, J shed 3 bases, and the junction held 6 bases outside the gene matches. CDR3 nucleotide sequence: TGCGCCAGCAGTAAAGTGGACAGGGGAACAGATACGCAGTATTTT. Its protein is CASSKVDRGTDTQYF.

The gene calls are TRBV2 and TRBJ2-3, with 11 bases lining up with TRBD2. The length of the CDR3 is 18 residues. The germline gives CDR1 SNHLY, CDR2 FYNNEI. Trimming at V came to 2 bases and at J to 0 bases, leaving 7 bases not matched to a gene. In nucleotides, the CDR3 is TGTGCCAGCAGTGAAAGGATGGGACTAGCGGCGAGCACAGATACGCAGTATTTT. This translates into CASSERMGLAASTDTQYF.

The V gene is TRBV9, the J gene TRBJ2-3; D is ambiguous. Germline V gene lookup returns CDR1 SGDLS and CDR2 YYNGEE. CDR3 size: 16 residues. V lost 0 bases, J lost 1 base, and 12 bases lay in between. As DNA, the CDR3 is TGTGCCAGCAGCGTAGGGGCAAACTCGGGCACAGATACGCAGTATTTT. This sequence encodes CASSVGANSGTDTQYF.

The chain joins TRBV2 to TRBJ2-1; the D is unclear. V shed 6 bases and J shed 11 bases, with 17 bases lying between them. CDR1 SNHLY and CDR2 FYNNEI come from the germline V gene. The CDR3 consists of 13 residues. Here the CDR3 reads CASRPTAPSQQFF. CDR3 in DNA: TGTGCCAGCAGACCCACAGCCCCCTCCCAGCAGTTCTTC.

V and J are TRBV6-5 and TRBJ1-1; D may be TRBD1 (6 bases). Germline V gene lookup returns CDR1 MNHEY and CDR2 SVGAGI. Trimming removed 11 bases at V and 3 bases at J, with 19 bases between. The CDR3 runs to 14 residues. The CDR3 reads CASPKGEGDTEAFF. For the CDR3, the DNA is TGTGCCTCCCCGAAGGGCGAGGGGGACACTGAAGCTTTCTTT.

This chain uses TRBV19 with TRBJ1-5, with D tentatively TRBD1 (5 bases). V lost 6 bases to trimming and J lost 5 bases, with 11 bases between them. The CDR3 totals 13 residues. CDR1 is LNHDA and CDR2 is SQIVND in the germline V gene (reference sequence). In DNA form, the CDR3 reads TGTGCCAGTAGAGACAGTATCGATCAGCCCCAGCATTTT. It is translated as CASRDSIDQPQHF.

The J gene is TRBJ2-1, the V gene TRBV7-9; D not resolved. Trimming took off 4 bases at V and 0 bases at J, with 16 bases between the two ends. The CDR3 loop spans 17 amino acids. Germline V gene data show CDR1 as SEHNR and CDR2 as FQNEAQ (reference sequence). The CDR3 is CASSYDILGSSYNEQFF. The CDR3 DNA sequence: TGTGCCAGCAGCTACGACATCCTCGGAAGCTCCTACAATGAGCAGTTCTTC.

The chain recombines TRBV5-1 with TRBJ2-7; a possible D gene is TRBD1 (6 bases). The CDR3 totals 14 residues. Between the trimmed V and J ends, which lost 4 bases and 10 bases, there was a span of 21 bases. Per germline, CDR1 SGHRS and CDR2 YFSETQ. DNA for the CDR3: TGCGCCAGCAGCCCAAACAGGGAGAGGGATGATCAGTACTTC. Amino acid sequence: CASSPNRERDDQYF. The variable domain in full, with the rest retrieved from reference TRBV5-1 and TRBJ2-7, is KAGVTQTPRYLIKTRGQQVTLSCSPISGHRSVSWYQQTPGQGLQFLFEYFSETQRNKGNFPGRFSGRQFSNSRSEMNVSTLELGDSALYLCASSPNRERDDQYFGPGTRLTVT.

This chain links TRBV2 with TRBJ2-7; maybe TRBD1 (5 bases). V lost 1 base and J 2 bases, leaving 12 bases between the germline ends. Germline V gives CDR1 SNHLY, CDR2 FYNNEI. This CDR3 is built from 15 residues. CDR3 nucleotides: TGTGCCAGCAGTGAAGAGGGGTTGGCCACCTACGAGCAGTACTTC. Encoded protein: CASSEEGLATYEQYF.

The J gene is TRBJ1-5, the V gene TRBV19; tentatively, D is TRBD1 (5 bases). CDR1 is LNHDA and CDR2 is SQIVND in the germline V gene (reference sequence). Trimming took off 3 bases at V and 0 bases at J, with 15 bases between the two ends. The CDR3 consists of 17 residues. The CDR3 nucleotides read TGTGCCAGTAGTATGCCCCCTGGGGGGTATAGCAATCAGCCCCAGCATTTT. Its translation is CASSMPPGGYSNQPQHF.

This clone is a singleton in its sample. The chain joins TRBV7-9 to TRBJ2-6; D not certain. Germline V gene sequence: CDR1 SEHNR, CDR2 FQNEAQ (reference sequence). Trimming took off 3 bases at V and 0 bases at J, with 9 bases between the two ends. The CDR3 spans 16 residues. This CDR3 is CASSLYSFSGANVLTF. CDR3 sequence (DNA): TGTGCCAGCAGCTTGTACTCATTCTCTGGGGCCAACGTCCTGACTTTC.

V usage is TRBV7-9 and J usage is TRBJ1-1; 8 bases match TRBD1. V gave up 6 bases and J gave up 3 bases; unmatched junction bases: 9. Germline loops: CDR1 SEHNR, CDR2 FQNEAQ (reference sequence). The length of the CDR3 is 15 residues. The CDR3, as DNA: TGTGCCAGCAGATTGGAGGACAGGGTGGACACTGAAGCTTTCTTT. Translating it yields CASRLEDRVDTEAFF.

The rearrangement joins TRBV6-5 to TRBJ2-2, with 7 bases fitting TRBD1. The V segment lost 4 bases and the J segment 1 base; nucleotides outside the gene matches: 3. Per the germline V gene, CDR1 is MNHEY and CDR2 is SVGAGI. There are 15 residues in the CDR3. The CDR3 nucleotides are TGTGCCAGCAGTTCACAGGGGAAGAACACCGGGGAGCTGTTTTTT. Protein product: CASSSQGKNTGELFF.